This TCR beta chain is drawn from a study of blood T cells in healthy people across ages. Combining a sample-barcoded 5' primer with a J-beta primer mix, a second PCR ran for roughly 6 to 11 cycles. TCRdb passed the 5' RACE reads through MiXCR, listing each CDR3 protein once. The profile covers 1.2 million to 1.5 million distinct CDR3 sequences, with approximately 63% appearing a single time and 6.7% taken by the ten largest. Sequenced input: blood. The sequence was obtained from a young man in good health.

CDR3 bases: TGCGCCAGCAGCCAAGATGGAGGCGGGGGGCCTAACTATGGCTACACCTTC. The encoded protein is CASSQDGGGGPNYGYTF. This chain links TRBV4-1 with TRBJ1-2; possible D gene TRBD1, 6 bases. Trimming removed 0 bases at V and 0 bases at J, with 14 bases between. Per the germline V gene, CDR1 is MGHRA and CDR2 is YSYEKL. This CDR3 is built from 17 residues.